This TCR beta chain was found in a study of shared clonotypes between healthy human individuals. CDR1 and CDR2 (germline): SNHLY, FYNNEI. The CDR3 is 14 amino acids. V gave up 6 bases and J gave up 0 bases, with 12 bases separating them. Here immunoSEQ multiplex PCR was the method, and the copy in TCRdb shows in-frame clones only, minus some. The repertoire includes approximately 980,000 clones, about three quarters of them detected once, and approximately 1.5% sits in the top ten. About this clone: What it recognizes is unknown.

General study findings and limits: Between several donors, naive CD4 clonotypes were shared at a level of around 4.8%. A small donor pool kept down the genetic and exposure-history diversity that was represented.

The specimen was memory CD4+ T cells sorted from blood. The subset was: CD45RA-negative fraction. The V and J genes are TRBV2 and TRBJ2-7, with D possibly being TRBD2 (6 bases). The sequence was obtained from a man aged 18 to 29 in good health. Here the CDR3 DNA reads TGTGCCAGCAGCCCCTGGAGGGGCTCCTACGAGCAGTACTTC. Protein: CASSPWRGSYEQYF.